Listed here is a single T cell receptor beta chain. What it binds is unknown. This CDR3 comprises 14 residues. V was pared by 4 bases and J by 10 bases, with 17 bases between. CDR1 and CDR2 (germline): LGHDT, YNNKEL (reference sequence). The source of the sample is a study of vaccination effects on CD4 cells after COVID-19. Repertoires were generated with immunoSEQ multiplex PCR, while TCRdb's copy carries only in-frame clones and drops some. The data contain 9,000 or so clones, about 80% of them singletons. Cells that had been cultured for approximately ten days were the source of isolated CD4+ T cells. Either the mRNA-1273 or the BNT162b2 vaccine was given to participants as two doses.

The TCR sequence derives from a human donor who received a COVID-19 vaccine. The genes are TRBV3-1 (or the pseudogene TRBV3-2) and TRBJ2-1; TRBD2 is a possible D gene (5 bases). The specimen comprised CD4+ T cells from PBMCs cultured without peptide, sampled after COVID-19 vaccination. CDR3 sequence: CASSPPRGLWEQFF. In nucleotides, the CDR3 is TGTGCCAGCAGCCCGCCTCGGGGTTTATGGGAGCAGTTCTTC.